The 32 T cell receptor beta chains listed next were all sequenced from one sample in a study of blood T cell repertoires in COVID-19. This table comes from immunoSEQ multiplex PCR, and its TCRdb copy is limited to in-frame clones, with some not included. The sample yields some 240,000 clones, roughly 80% seen once. Input material: peripheral blood. Receptors originate from an older woman with active or convalescent COVID-19.

The V gene is TRBV5-6, the J gene TRBJ1-5; no firm D call. The germline V gene has CDR1 SGHDT and CDR2 YYEEEE. V was cut by 2 bases and J by 5 bases, with 5 bases left in between. The CDR3 spans 12 residues. The CDR3 region is CASSFRYQPQHF. For the CDR3, the DNA is TGTGCCAGCAGCTTCAGGTATCAGCCCCAGCATTTT.

The chain carries TRBV12-2 and TRBJ2-7; TRBD2, the table's D call, was not compared with the DNA. TRBV12-2 is described as a pseudogene. CDR3 length equals 16 residues. The CDR3 DNA follows: TGTGCAAGTCGCTTAGTTTCGGCGGGGTTGACCTACGAGCAGTACTTC. Protein product: CASRLVSAGLTYEQYF.

The rearrangement links TRBV11-2 to TRBJ2-2, with a tentative D call TRBD1 (6 bases). The V gene's germline CDR1 is SGHAT and CDR2 FQNNGV. The CDR3 spans 15 residues. Trimming left V 5 bases short and J 3 bases short, with 13 bases between. CDR3 in amino acids: CASSTYQGYTGELFF. As DNA, the CDR3 is TGTGCCAGCAGCACATACCAGGGGTACACCGGGGAGCTGTTTTTT.

The rearrangement links TRBV18 to TRBJ2-5; D not resolved. CDR3 length equals 14 residues. Per the germline V gene, CDR1 is KGHSH and CDR2 is LQKENI. V was clipped by 1 base and J by 3 bases, with 9 bases between them. The CDR3 spells CASSPHPLKETQYF. CDR3 nucleotide sequence: TGTGCCAGCTCACCACATCCGCTAAAAGAGACCCAGTACTTC.

In its sample, this clone was seen once. CDR3 loop: CSVSDRLGEKLFF. CDR3 nucleotide sequence: TGCAGCGTTTCTGACAGGCTAGGGGAAAAACTGTTTTTT. The J gene is TRBJ1-4, the V gene TRBV29-1; the D gene is possibly TRBD1 (6 bases). The V gene lost 5 bases and the J gene lost 8 bases, with 15 bases spanning the gap. CDR1 is SQVTM and CDR2 is ANQGSEA in the germline V gene. The CDR3 is made up of 13 amino acids.

V gene TRBV9 combines with J gene TRBJ1-6; tentatively, D is TRBD1 (6 bases). Trimming stripped 2 bases from V and 8 bases from J, with 17 bases between. In germline, CDR1 is SGDLS, CDR2 YYNGEE. This CDR3 spans 16 amino acids. CDR3 in amino acids: CASSVSSGGLDSPLHF. CDR3 nucleotides: TGTGCCAGCAGCGTTTCCTCGGGGGGGCTGGATTCACCCCTCCACTTT.

The V gene is TRBV15, the J gene TRBJ2-7, with 8 bases lining up with TRBD1. Germline loops: CDR1 LNHNV, CDR2 YYDKDF (reference sequence). This CDR3 is built from 13 residues. Trimming removed 4 bases from V and 5 bases from J; junction bases left unmatched: 4. The CDR3 loop is CATSTGQGHEQYF. The DNA of the CDR3 is TGTGCCACCAGCACTGGACAGGGCCACGAGCAGTACTTC.

The chain joins TRBV11-2 to TRBJ2-5; possibly TRBD1 for D (7 bases). V lost 6 bases and J 5 bases, leaving 16 bases between the germline ends. The CDR3 runs to 14 residues. The germline CDR1 and CDR2 sequences are SGHAT and FQNNGV. The CDR3 bases are TGTGCCAGCAGACGGCCAGGGGGGTGGGAGACCCAGTACTTC. It translates to CASRRPGGWETQYF. Supplemented by reference TRBV11-2 and TRBJ2-5, the full variable domain reads EAGVAQSPRYKIIEKRQSVAFWCNPISGHATLYWYQQILGQGPKLLIQFQNNGVVDDSQLPKDRFSAERLKGVDSTLKIQPAKLEDSAVYLCASRRPGGWETQYFGPGTRLLVL.

The chain employs TRBV19 and TRBJ1-6; the match to TRBD1 covers 7 bases. The J segment lost 8 bases and the V segment lost 4 bases, leaving 8 bases of the junction unmatched. Germline-derived CDR1 and CDR2 are LNHDA and SQIVND (reference sequence). This CDR3 contains 15 residues. CDR3 bases: TGTGCCAGTAGTAACGATCGCCAGGGGGATTCACCCCTCCACTTT. Amino acids: CASSNDRQGDSPLHF.

This chain joins TRBV4-3 and TRBJ1-3; no reliable D call. Between the trimmed V and J ends, which lost 0 bases and 0 bases, there was a span of 6 bases. This CDR3 spans 15 amino acids. Per germline, CDR1 LGHNA and CDR2 YSLEER. The CDR3 DNA reads as TGCGCCAGCAGCCAAGAGAGGTTCTCTGGAAACACCATATATTTT. Its translation is CASSQERFSGNTIYF.

The CDR3 loop reads CASSQEIAGYPDTQYF. CDR3 in DNA: TGCGCCAGCAGCCAAGAGATAGCGGGTTATCCAGATACGCAGTATTTT. This chain links TRBV4-3 with TRBJ2-3; TRBD2 matches at 7 bases. In germline, CDR1 is LGHNA, CDR2 YSLEER. This CDR3 has 16 residues. The V segment lost 0 bases and the J segment 4 bases; nucleotides outside the gene matches: 7.

The genes are TRBV6-5 and TRBJ1-2; D is ambiguous. CDR3 length: 15 residues. Germline CDR1 is MNHEY and CDR2 is SVGAGI. V dropped 6 bases and J dropped 8 bases, with 22 bases sitting between them. This CDR3 reads CASRRNLHTSPGYTF. DNA for the CDR3: TGTGCCAGCAGACGAAATTTACACACGTCTCCGGGCTACACCTTC.

The chain links TRBV28 to TRBJ1-5, with 7 bases aligning to TRBD1. V was clipped by 11 bases and J by 5 bases; unmatched bases: 6. The germline CDR1 and CDR2 sequences are MDHEN and SYDVKM. The CDR3 has 12 residues. CDR3 sequence reads: CAVQGVDQPQHF. The DNA of the CDR3 is TGTGCCGTCCAGGGGGTAGATCAGCCCCAGCATTTT.

The chain uses TRBV18 and TRBJ2-2; weak D call: TRBD1 (5 bases). The V end lost 3 bases, the J end lost 1 base, and 24 bases lay between the germline ends. CDR1 and CDR2 (germline): KGHSH, LQKENI. The CDR3 loop spans 20 amino acids. CDR3: CASSPPDTPHVVLNTGELFF. In DNA form, the CDR3 reads TGTGCCAGCTCACCCCCGGACACGCCCCACGTCGTCTTGAACACCGGGGAGCTGTTTTTT.

As to this clone: This same CDR3 is encoded by further DNA sequences in the sample. The chain employs TRBV18 and TRBJ1-2; 8 nucleotides line up with TRBD1. The CDR3 totals 14 residues. The ends lost 2 bases at V and 3 bases at J; junction bases unmatched: 2. CDR1 and CDR2 (germline): KGHSH, LQKENI. The CDR3 DNA sequence: TGTGCCAGCTCACCAGCGACAGGGGACTATGGCTACACCTTC. Translated, it gives CASSPATGDYGYTF.

The chain couples TRBV7-2 to TRBJ1-2; 7 nucleotides align to TRBD1. From germline, CDR1 is SGHTA and CDR2 FQGNSA. The ends lost 1 base at V and 4 bases at J; junction bases unmatched: 6. The CDR3 contains 15 residues. CDR3 nucleotide sequence: TGTGCCAGCAGCTTAGGGTCAGGGGGTGGCTATGGCTACACCTTC. Its protein product is CASSLGSGGGYGYTF.

The chain links TRBV2 to TRBJ2-1; D is uncertain. Germline V CDR1 and CDR2: SNHLY, FYNNEI. This CDR3 contains 14 residues. V lost 6 bases to trimming and J lost 4 bases, with 13 bases between them. The DNA for the CDR3 is TGTGCCAGCAGCTCCGACAAGGTGTACAATGAGCAGTTCTTC. This codes for CASSSDKVYNEQFF.

The chain has TRBV7-2 and TRBJ2-3, with D perhaps matching TRBD2 (5 bases). Per the germline V gene, CDR1 is SGHTA and CDR2 is FQGNSA. V lost 1 base and J 2 bases, leaving 7 bases between the germline ends. The CDR3 length is 14 residues. Here the CDR3 reads CASSLERATDTQYF. The DNA for the CDR3 is TGTGCCAGCAGCTTAGAGAGGGCCACAGATACGCAGTATTTT.

V is TRBV30 and J is TRBJ1-3; a weak D match, TRBD1 (6 bases). This CDR3 spans 15 amino acids. Between the trimmed V and J ends, which lost 2 bases and 2 bases, there was a span of 13 bases. The germline V gene encodes CDR1 GTSNPN and CDR2 SVGIG (reference sequence). The CDR3 reads CAWSRGGAAGNTIYF. CDR3 nucleotide sequence: TGTGCCTGGAGTAGGGGGGGCGCAGCTGGAAACACCATATATTTT.

J is TRBJ1-2 and V is TRBV20-1, with a weak D call TRBD1 (5 bases). Germline V gene lookup returns CDR1 DFQATT and CDR2 SNEGSKA (reference sequence). V was pared by 6 bases and J by 7 bases, with 12 bases between. The CDR3 has 11 residues. CDR3 sequence reads: CSALWGSGYTF. The CDR3 DNA reads as TGCAGTGCCCTTTGGGGCAGTGGCTACACCTTC.

This clone came up many times. The chain recombines TRBV7-2 with TRBJ1-6, with D tentatively TRBD1 (6 bases). V dropped 2 bases and J dropped 7 bases, with 9 bases sitting between them. CDR1 and CDR2 (germline): SGHTA, FQGNSA. The CDR3 extends over 14 amino acids. CDR3 sequence: CASSLNRANSPLHF. The CDR3 nucleotides are TGTGCCAGCAGCTTAAACAGGGCCAATTCACCCCTCCACTTT.

This clone was observed a handful of times. This chain connects TRBV6-5 to TRBJ2-7; D ambiguous. The germline V gene encodes CDR1 MNHEY and CDR2 SVGAGI. Trimming removed 4 bases from V and 1 base from J, with 14 bases in between. This CDR3 is 15 amino acids long. Here the CDR3 DNA reads TGTGCCAGCAGTTCCCAGTTAGGAGCTTCCTACGAGCAGTACTTC. Protein product: CASSSQLGASYEQYF.

The rearrangement joins TRBV12-3 or TRBV12-4 to TRBJ1-5; D gene uncertain. This CDR3 spans 12 amino acids. V was clipped by 6 bases and J by 7 bases, with 10 bases between them. DNA for the CDR3: TGTGCCAGCAGCCGGACGGGGCAGCCCCAGCATTTT. Translated: CASSRTGQPQHF.

The rearrangement joins TRBV5-1 to TRBJ1-2, with 9 bases that match TRBD1. The CDR3 is 14 residues long. Trimming cost V 5 bases and J 6 bases; bases outside gene matches: 8. Germline CDR1 is SGHRS and CDR2 is YFSETQ. The CDR3 coding sequence is TGCGCCAGCAGGACTCCGGGACAGGGACATGGCTACACCTTC. Translating it yields CASRTPGQGHGYTF.

J is TRBJ1-2 and V is TRBV12-3 or TRBV12-4, with D perhaps matching TRBD1 (5 bases). The CDR3 spans 11 residues. V gave up 7 bases and J gave up 8 bases, with 11 bases separating them. CDR3 coding DNA: TGTGCCAGCAACCAGGGTAGGGGCTACACCTTC. This encodes CASNQGRGYTF.

The chain has TRBV5-6 and TRBJ2-7, with 8 bases that match TRBD2. J lost 1 base, V lost 4 bases, and 13 bases had no gene match. The CDR3 loop spans 17 amino acids. The V gene's germline CDR1 is SGHDT and CDR2 YYEEEE. CDR3 sequence reads: CASSLTRGGRRSYEQYF. DNA for the CDR3: TGTGCCAGCAGCCTCACACGGGGGGGGCGCAGGTCCTACGAGCAGTACTTC.

The chain is built from TRBV30 and TRBJ1-2, with a weak D call TRBD1 (6 bases). The CDR3 spans 13 residues. V dropped 3 bases and J dropped 4 bases, with 12 bases sitting between them. The V gene's germline CDR1 is GTSNPN and CDR2 SVGIG (reference sequence). The CDR3 here is CAWSIGGPYGYTF. The CDR3 DNA reads TGTGCCTGGAGCATTGGGGGCCCCTATGGCTACACCTTC.

The chain recombines TRBV28 with TRBJ1-4; 7 nucleotides line up with TRBD1. Germline V gene lookup returns CDR1 MDHEN and CDR2 SYDVKM. Losses at the gene ends were 5 bases for V and 6 bases for J; bases not matched to a gene: 6. The CDR3 is 14 residues long. In nucleotides, the CDR3 is TGTGCCAGCAGTCCCGGGACAGAAGATGAAAAACTGTTTTTT. It specifies CASSPGTEDEKLFF.

V and J are TRBV4-2 and TRBJ2-7, with D possibly TRBD1 on 8 matching bases. The germline V gene has CDR1 LGHNA and CDR2 YNFKEQ. The CDR3 spans 16 residues. V was clipped by 0 bases and J by 2 bases, with 14 bases between them. The CDR3 is CASSQEGGDRTYEQYF. The CDR3 DNA follows: TGTGCCAGCAGCCAAGAGGGGGGGGACAGGACCTACGAGCAGTACTTC.

The V call is TRBV24-1, the J call TRBJ1-1; 9 positions agree with TRBD1. CDR3 length equals 13 residues. J was trimmed by 7 bases and V by 4 bases; bases with no gene match: 3. CDR1 and CDR2 from the germline V gene are KGHDR and SFDVKD. The CDR3 here is CATSDKTGGEAFF. The CDR3 coding sequence is TGTGCCACCAGTGACAAGACAGGGGGTGAAGCTTTCTTT.

This rearrangement joins TRBV2 to TRBJ1-5, with 7 bases lining up with TRBD1. Trimming took 7 bases from V and 2 from J; bases not matched to a gene: 2. The CDR3 is 13 amino acids. Germline V gives CDR1 SNHLY, CDR2 FYNNEI. The CDR3 coding sequence is TGTGCCAGCACCGGACAGGGCAATCAGCCCCAGCATTTT. Its protein product is CASTGQGNQPQHF.

The chain has TRBV6-1 and TRBJ2-7, with D tentatively TRBD2 (6 bases). Germline loops: CDR1 MNHNS, CDR2 SASEGT. The CDR3 has 15 residues. V was cut by 3 bases and J by 0 bases, with 12 bases left in between. DNA of the CDR3: TGTGCCAGCAGTGATTTCCGGGGGAGCTCCTACGAGCAGTACTTC. This sequence encodes CASSDFRGSSYEQYF.